This passage covers 27 T cell receptor delta chains from one sample sequenced in a study of Vδ1+ human thymocytes. Whole-study results and caveats: Highly polyclonal TRG and TRD repertoires with Gaussian CDR3 length distributions appeared in thymus.

The template was reverse-transcribed extracted RNA. Multiplex PCR used pooled V-gene forward primers and a constant-region reverse primer to amplify CDR3s. With CATT, TCRdb re-called clones from the multiplex PCR reads. The sample lists roughly 25,000 delta-chain clones, roughly 6.7% seen once, with 0.85% to 1% in the top ten. For these TCRs, the target antigens are not known. Material: Vdelta1+ gamma-delta thymocytes from the thymus. As for subset: FACS-sorted CD3+ TCRalphabeta- TCRVdelta1+ TCRVdelta2- thymocytes. All receptors come from a girl less than two years old who had congenital heart surgery.

J is TRDJ1 and V is TRDV1; 13 bases match TRDD3. The CDR3 length is 18 residues. CDR1 is TSWWSYY and CDR2 is QGS in the germline V gene. V gave up 4 bases and J gave up 9 bases; unmatched junction bases: 17. The CDR3 loop reads CALGGMLRLGDTKIELIF. The CDR3 nucleotides read TGTGCTCTTGGGGGAATGCTGCGACTGGGGGATACGAAGATCGAACTCATCTTT.

The rearrangement uses TRDV1 and TRDJ1, with 9 bases matching TRDD3. Losses at the gene ends were 10 bases for V and 2 bases for J; bases not matched to a gene: 29. CDR1 is TSWWSYY and CDR2 is QGS in the germline V gene. The CDR3 is 21 amino acids. This chain's CDR3 is CAHQQRALPGTGGGGTDKLIF. The CDR3 coding sequence is TGTGCTCACCAGCAGCGAGCTCTCCCAGGGACTGGGGGAGGAGGGACCGATAAACTCATCTTT.

This clone came up a few times. The rearrangement uses TRDV1 and TRDJ1; TRDD2 agrees at 8 bases. Germline values: CDR1 TSWWSYY, CDR2 QGS. CDR3 length equals 19 residues. The trim removed 5 bases at V and 1 base at J, leaving 18 bases unmatched. CDR3 bases: TGTGCTCTTGGGCAGACTTCCTACGGGGCCCACCCGCTCACCGATAAACTCATCTTT. The encoded protein is CALGQTSYGAHPLTDKLIF.

Only a few counts were recorded for this clone. The chain links TRDV1 to TRDJ1; 9 nucleotides agree with TRDD3. With 0 bases clipped from V and 0 bases from J, the junction kept 11 bases outside the gene matches. Germline V gene lookup returns CDR1 TSWWSYY and CDR2 QGS. This CDR3 has 19 residues. The CDR3: CALGELRQYWGTYTDKLIF. CDR3 in DNA: TGTGCTCTTGGGGAACTTCGTCAATACTGGGGGACCTACACCGATAAACTCATCTTT.

The chain recombines TRDV1 with TRDJ1; 10 nucleotides line up with TRDD3. CDR1 is TSWWSYY, CDR2 QGS, per germline. The CDR3 runs to 18 residues. V shed 1 base, J shed 7 bases, and the junction held 15 bases outside the gene matches. Here the CDR3 DNA reads TGTGCTCTTGGGGAACCTACTGGCTGGGGGATAGGAAGCTCTAAACTCATCTTT. Its protein is CALGEPTGWGIGSSKLIF.

For this clone: A read error may produce the germline difference seen at one junction end. V and J are TRDV1 and TRDJ1; no firm D call. CDR3 length: 18 residues. The germline CDR1 and CDR2 sequences are TSWWSYY and QGS. The CDR3 coding sequence is TGTGCTCTTGGGGAACTAGATCCAAAGTCCCCGTACACCGGTAAACTCATCTTT. It translates to CALGELDPKSPYTGKLIF.

The V and J genes are TRDV1 and TRDJ1; 9 bases map to TRDD3. CDR3 length: 17 residues. V lost 3 bases, J lost 5 bases, and 13 bases stayed unmatched. CDR1 and CDR2 (germline): TSWWSYY, QGS. This chain's CDR3 is CALGDSNRLGDQDKLIF. CDR3 DNA sequence: TGTGCTCTTGGGGACTCCAATCGTCTGGGGGATCAAGATAAACTCATCTTT.

The chain carries TRDV1 and TRDJ1; D gene ambiguous. The V gene's germline CDR1 is TSWWSYY and CDR2 QGS. This CDR3 is built from 19 residues. Trimming removed 0 bases from V and 0 bases from J, with 20 bases in between. CDR3 protein: CALGELSFFSALHTDKLIF. The CDR3 DNA reads TGTGCTCTTGGGGAACTCTCCTTTTTTTCGGCCCTCCACACCGATAAACTCATCTTT.

This chain joins TRDV1 and TRDJ1, with TRDD3 matching 9 bases. Assignment of the J gene here rests on matching the DNA to germline, because TCRdb gives none. The CDR3 sequence is 19 residues long. Trimming cost V 0 bases and J 4 bases; bases outside gene matches: 15. Germline V gene sequence: CDR1 TSWWSYY, CDR2 QGS. The CDR3 protein is CALGELEILGDSISDKLIF. The CDR3 coding sequence is TGTGCTCTTGGGGAACTAGAGATCCTGGGGGATTCAATTAGCGATAAACTCATCTTT.

The J gene is TRDJ1, the V gene TRDV1, with a possible D match to TRDD2 (5 bases). The germline V gene encodes CDR1 TSWWSYY and CDR2 QGS. The CDR3 runs to 17 residues. The V gene lost 2 bases and the J gene lost 3 bases, with 19 bases spanning the gap. DNA for the CDR3: TGTGCTCTTGGGGAAAGAGCCTTCGAGCCCCGCTCCGATAAACTCATCTTT. This translates into CALGERAFEPRSDKLIF.

Points on this clone: Distinct nucleotide sequences in the sample also encode this CDR3. The gene calls are TRDV1 and TRDJ1, with 10 bases that match TRDD3. This CDR3 spans 18 amino acids. CDR1 and CDR2 from the germline V gene are TSWWSYY and QGS. Trimming removed 1 base from V and 7 bases from J; junction bases left unmatched: 15. This CDR3 reads CALGEPLRSVLGDVKLIF. The CDR3 DNA reads TGTGCTCTTGGGGAACCTCTACGTAGCGTACTGGGGGATGTTAAACTCATCTTT.

This clone was detected a few times. The chain is built from TRAV29/DV5 and TRDJ1, with a weak D call TRDD3 (6 bases). The CDR3 sequence is 17 residues long. Per germline, CDR1 NSMFDY and CDR2 ISSIKDK. The germline V and J ends were trimmed by 6 bases and 6 bases, with 30 bases remaining between them. The chain's CDR3 is CADPLRSPGLGINKLIF. In DNA, the CDR3 is TGTGCAGACCCTTTGAGGTCGCCGGGGCTGGGGATCAATAAACTCATCTTT.

No V gene call is available, although the J gene is TRDJ1. The CDR3 totals 18 residues. In DNA, the CDR3 is TGTGCTCTTGGGGAACCGCGGACCCGCCGTCAAAACACCGATAAACTCATCTTT. Translating it yields CALGEPRTRRQNTDKLIF.

This clone was picked up a small number of times. The chain employs TRDV1 and TRDJ1; 7 bases map to TRDD3. This CDR3 spans 18 amino acids. In germline, CDR1 is TSWWSYY, CDR2 QGS. Losses at the gene ends were 4 bases for V and 0 bases for J; bases not matched to a gene: 14. The CDR3 coding sequence is TGTGCTCTTGGGGTACCCTGGGGGTCGAGCCCGTACACCGATAAACTCATCTTT. Translated, it gives CALGVPWGSSPYTDKLIF.

This clone was seen only a few times. The gene calls are TRDV1 and TRDJ1, with TRDD3 matching over 7 bases. Germline CDR1 TSWWSYY, CDR2 QGS. V gave up 0 bases and J gave up 0 bases; unmatched junction bases: 13. CDR3 size: 19 residues. The CDR3 DNA reads as TGTGCTCTTGGGGAACTTCCGGGGGAGTGGGGGAACCACACCGATAAACTCATCTTT. This codes for CALGELPGEWGNHTDKLIF.

Only a few counts were recorded for this clone. This chain links TRDV1 with TRDJ1, with D possibly matching TRDD2 (5 bases). This CDR3 comprises 20 residues. Germline V gives CDR1 TSWWSYY, CDR2 QGS. Trimming removed 4 bases from V and 2 bases from J, with 29 bases in between. In DNA, the CDR3 is TGTGCTCTTGGGGGGGCTTTTCCGGCCTTCAGAATTCGCTTAACCGATAAACTCATCTTT. Protein product: CALGGAFPAFRIRLTDKLIF.

There are a few counts of this clone. The rearrangement links TRDV1 to TRDJ1, with 8 bases fitting TRDD2. Trimming at V came to 2 bases and at J to 4 bases, leaving 3 bases not matched to a gene. CDR3 length: 14 amino acids. Germline lookup yields CDR1 TSWWSYY and CDR2 QGS. CDR3 bases: TGTGCTCTTGGGGAAACCTTCCTAGACGATAAACTCATCTTT. Translating gives CALGETFLDDKLIF.

This clone was seen only a few times. The rearrangement joins TRDV1 to TRDJ1, with D possibly matching TRDD3 (6 bases). CDR1 is TSWWSYY, CDR2 QGS, per germline. Trimming cost V 3 bases and J 2 bases, with 22 bases left between them. This CDR3 spans 18 amino acids. The CDR3 spells CALGETYNWGSPTDKLIF. The CDR3 DNA follows: TGTGCTCTTGGGGAGACCTACAATTGGGGATCACCAACCGATAAACTCATCTTT.

J is TRDJ1 and V is TRDV1, with TRDD3 matching 7 bases. V dropped 1 base and J dropped 0; count of bases not matched to a gene: 8. This CDR3 has 17 residues. Germline V gene lookup returns CDR1 TSWWSYY and CDR2 QGS. Here the CDR3 reads CALGEPRGGFHTDKLIF. The CDR3 bases are TGTGCTCTTGGGGAACCTAGGGGGGGATTCCACACCGATAAACTCATCTTT.

V is TRAV29/DV5 and J is TRDJ1, with 8 bases identical to TRDD3. The length of the CDR3 is 17 residues. CDR1 is NSMFDY, CDR2 ISSIKDK, per germline. V shed 2 bases, J shed 0 bases, and the junction held 12 bases outside the gene matches. CDR3 in DNA: TGTGCAGCAAGACTTGTACTGGGGGCCACGTACACCGATAAACTCATCTTT. This codes for CAARLVLGATYTDKLIF.

The V gene is TRDV1, the J gene TRDJ1; the D gene is possibly TRDD3 (6 bases). The germline V gene has CDR1 TSWWSYY and CDR2 QGS. The CDR3 contains 15 residues. Trimming stripped 1 base from V and 7 bases from J, with 16 bases between. The CDR3 sequence: CALGEPRTGSGKLIF. Here the CDR3 DNA reads TGTGCTCTTGGGGAACCCCGTACTGGGAGCGGTAAACTCATCTTT.

This clone was seen only a few times. The V call is TRDV1, the J call TRDJ1, with 12 bases fitting TRDD3. V lost 2 bases, J lost 0 bases, and 25 bases stayed unmatched. The CDR3 loop spans 24 amino acids. CDR1 and CDR2 (germline): TSWWSYY, QGS. In DNA, the CDR3 is TGTGCTCTTGGGGAAGACTTGTCCAAGGCTCGTCTGGGGGATACGGGGATTTACACCGATAAACTCATCTTT. Amino acid sequence: CALGEDLSKARLGDTGIYTDKLIF.

This clone was counted only a few times. The V call is TRDV1, the J call TRDJ1; D remains unclear. Between the trimmed V and J ends, which lost 2 bases and 1 base, there was a span of 29 bases. The CDR3 is 21 residues long. Germline CDR1 and CDR2: TSWWSYY and QGS. The CDR3 sequence: CALGEFPDGGRGSSFTDKLIF. The DNA of the CDR3 is TGTGCTCTTGGGGAATTCCCCGACGGAGGACGGGGTTCGTCATTCACCGATAAACTCATCTTT.

Concerning this clone itself: A much more abundant neighbour one base away suggests this may be a read error. The sample holds other DNA sequences that translate to the same CDR3. This chain links TRDV2 with TRDJ1, with a possible D match to TRDD3 (5 bases). The germline gives CDR1 GEAIGNYY, CDR2 EKD. The CDR3 extends over 18 amino acids. Here the CDR3 DNA reads TGTGCCTGTGACTCCGTTGGAGGTGGGGAGTCCACCACCGATAAGCTCATCTTT. As protein: CACDSVGGGESTTDKLIF.

This clone occurred a few times. The chain links TRDV1 to TRDJ1, with 9 positions matching TRDD3. CDR1 and CDR2 (germline): TSWWSYY, QGS. V lost 3 bases and J lost 4; bases outside the gene matches: 24. This CDR3 is built from 21 residues. The CDR3: CALGDSPPLGIRVICFDKLIF. As DNA, the CDR3 is TGTGCTCTTGGGGATTCCCCTCCACTGGGGATACGGGTCATCTGTTTCGATAAACTCATCTTT.

This clone has only a few counts. This chain joins TRDV1 and TRDJ1, with 9 bases fitting TRDD3. The CDR3 contains 21 residues. The V gene's germline CDR1 is TSWWSYY and CDR2 QGS. Trimming at V came to 0 bases and at J to 2 bases, leaving 19 bases not matched to a gene. CDR3 sequence (DNA): TGTGCTCTTGGGGAACTCTGCGAACGGAGAAGCTGGGGGATGCAAACCGATAAACTCATCTTT. Translation: CALGELCERRSWGMQTDKLIF.

The rearrangement links TRDV1 to TRDJ1; TRDD2 matches at 9 bases. In the absence of a J gene in TCRdb, the DNA was matched to germline to assign it here. This CDR3 contains 23 residues. The J segment lost 2 bases and the V segment lost 0 bases, leaving 25 bases of the junction unmatched. Germline CDR1 reads TSWWSYY; CDR2 reads QGS. CDR3 bases: TGTGCTCTTGGGGAACTTCGGCCTTCCTACGTCAAAAGTGGGGGACCGAGGACCGATAAACTCATCTTT. Translation gives CALGELRPSYVKSGGPRTDKLIF.